This T cell receptor beta chain was captured in a study of regulatory T cells in long-lasting Graves disease. Study information: Less than 3 months of antithyroid drugs had been taken by newly diagnosed Graves' patients. General study findings and limits: Patients with persistent Graves' had lower TCR diversity than newly diagnosed patients.

This clonotype was seen at least ten times. No antigen is known for it. This CDR3 comprises 15 residues. V shed 3 bases and J shed 1 base, with 9 bases lying between them. Germline V CDR1 and CDR2: MGHDK, SYGVNS. Specified time point: newly diagnosed GD, antithyroid drugs for less than 3 months. TCR sequences were obtained from RNA taken from PBMCs. According to the study, TCR beta libraries were built with iRepertoire HTBI primers and CDR3-region Arm-PCR. Original data processing: Spanning all samples, the identified segments comprised around 62 TRBV and approximately 14 TRBJ. TCRdb reanalysed the multiplex PCR reads using MiXCR and keeps one entry per CDR3 protein. The V and J calls follow TCRdb's processing rather than the paper's. Here the sample spans 250,000 to 400,000 distinct CDR3 sequences, over 15% being singletons.

This sequence was found in a female donor with Graves disease. Sequences were derived from peripheral blood mononuclear cells (PBMCs), sampled at new diagnosis, from a patient treated with antithyroid drugs. V is TRBV25-1 and J is TRBJ2-2; possible D gene TRBD1, 5 bases. The chain's CDR3 is CASSDWTKNTGELFF. Written as DNA, the CDR3 is TGTGCCAGCAGTGACTGGACAAAGAACACCGGGGAGCTGTTTTTT.